Below, 10 T cell receptor beta chains from the same sample are listed, as sequenced in a study of blood T cells in healthy people across ages. Using a J-beta primer mix together with a sample-barcoded 5' primer, a second PCR was run for roughly 7 to 11 cycles. TCRdb processed the 5' RACE reads anew with MiXCR; each CDR3 protein has one entry. The table records about 1.6 million distinct CDR3 sequences, about 35% of them present only once. The sequenced material came from blood. These receptors were collected from a woman aged 30 to 39 in good health.

The table lists this clonotype with many counts. The DNA of the CDR3 is TGCAGTGCCCGTTCGTTCTCAACCTGGGCAGATACGCAGTATTTT. It is translated as CSARSFSTWADTQYF. This chain joins TRBV20-1 and TRBJ2-3, with D unclear. V dropped 6 bases and J dropped 4 bases, with 20 bases sitting between them. Germline values: CDR1 DFQATT, CDR2 SNEGSKA (reference sequence). The CDR3 is 15 amino acids.

The gene calls are TRBV5-1 and TRBJ2-5, with D tentatively TRBD1 (6 bases). V was shortened by 0 bases and J by 4 bases, with 16 bases between the two germline ends. Germline V gives CDR1 SGHRS, CDR2 YFSETQ. CDR3 length equals 16 residues. DNA for the CDR3: TGCGCCAGCAGCTTGGTTGCAGGGGATCTCCGAGAGACCCAGTACTTC. Amino acids: CASSLVAGDLRETQYF.

This clonotype was seen more than once but under ten times. The rearrangement joins TRBV2 to TRBJ2-7; D not certain. The CDR3 consists of 12 residues. V was trimmed by 6 bases and J by 4 bases, leaving 10 bases between them. Germline V CDR1 and CDR2: SNHLY, FYNNEI. For the CDR3, the DNA is TGTGCCAGCAGGGCATTCTATTACGAGCAGTACTTC. It codes for CASRAFYYEQYF.

This chain uses TRBV6-2 or TRBV6-3 with TRBJ2-1; TRBD2 matches at 12 bases. Per germline, CDR1 MNHEY and CDR2 SVGEGT. CDR3 length: 14 amino acids. J was trimmed by 4 bases and V by 7 bases; bases with no gene match: 2. In DNA form, the CDR3 reads TGTGCCAGCACCACTAGCGGGGGGTACAATGAGCAGTTCTTC. Amino acid sequence: CASTTSGGYNEQFF.

The V and J genes are TRBV3-1 and TRBJ2-6; no definite D call. Trimming cost V 1 base and J 4 bases, with 5 bases left between them. The V gene's germline CDR1 is LGHDT and CDR2 YNNKEL (reference sequence). This CDR3 is built from 14 residues. Here the CDR3 reads CASSQVGGANVLTF. The CDR3, as DNA: TGTGCCAGCAGCCAAGTTGGGGGGGCCAACGTCCTGACTTTC.

The rearrangement joins TRBV6-5 to TRBJ2-2; D ambiguous. Germline V lookup: CDR1 MNHEY, CDR2 SVGAGI. V was cut by 6 bases and J by 7 bases, with 12 bases left in between. The CDR3 contains 13 residues. CDR3 DNA: TGTGCCAGCAGACCCGGACGAGGCGGGGAGCTGTTTTTT. As protein: CASRPGRGGELFF.

This clonotype has a count of ten or more. The V gene is TRBV4-1, the J gene TRBJ2-7; D call uncertain. The germline V gene has CDR1 MGHRA and CDR2 YSYEKL. V shed 2 bases and J shed 3 bases, with 20 bases lying between them. This CDR3 is 17 amino acids long. Written as DNA, the CDR3 is TGCGCCAGCAGCCAACCAGTGGGGATAGTACGCCACTACGAGCAGTACTTC. Protein product: CASSQPVGIVRHYEQYF.

The chain combines TRBV20-1 with TRBJ1-1; 8 positions match TRBD1. The V segment lost 4 bases and the J segment 6 bases; nucleotides outside the gene matches: 7. The CDR3 contains 13 residues. Germline V gives CDR1 DFQATT, CDR2 SNEGSKA (reference sequence). This chain's CDR3 is CSAINTGGPEAFF. The CDR3 coding sequence is TGCAGTGCTATAAACACAGGGGGTCCTGAAGCTTTCTTT.

This chain links TRBV2 with TRBJ1-2; tentatively, D is TRBD1 (6 bases). Germline loops: CDR1 SNHLY, CDR2 FYNNEI. The CDR3 spans 17 residues. V was shortened by 3 bases and J by 4 bases, with 21 bases between the two germline ends. The CDR3 DNA follows: TGTGCCAGCAGTGAGTGGGGGTTACAGGGAACGAGCTATGGCTACACCTTC. It codes for CASSEWGLQGTSYGYTF. The variable domain in full, with the rest retrieved from reference TRBV2 and TRBJ1-2, is EPEVTQTPSHQVTQMGQEVILRCVPISNHLYFYWYRQILGQKVEFLVSFYNNEISEKSEIFDDQFSVERPDGSNFTLKIRSTKLEDSAMYFCASSEWGLQGTSYGYTFGSGTRLTVV.

On this clonotype: One end of the junction does not line up with germline, which may come from a read error. V gene TRBV7-6 combines with J gene TRBJ2-7, with TRBD1 as a possible D gene (6 bases). CDR1 and CDR2 (germline): SGHVS, FNYEAQ. This CDR3 spans 13 amino acids. CDR3: CANSFGQGYEQYF. CDR3 sequence (DNA): TGTGCCAACAGCTTCGGGCAGGGGTACGAGCAGTACTTC. Full variable domain (missing parts from reference TRBV7-6 and TRBJ2-7): GAGVSQSPRYKVTKRGQDVALRCDPISGHVSLYWYRQALGQGPEFLTYFNYEAQQDKSGLPNDRFSAERPEGSISTLTIQRTEQRDSAMYRCANSFGQGYEQYFGPGTRLTVT.